This entry concerns a single T cell receptor beta chain. Measured with immunoSEQ multiplex PCR; TCRdb has only the in-frame clones, and not every one. The table has 2 million to 2.5 million clones, more than 90% seen once. The data belong to a study of shared clonotypes between healthy human individuals. CD4+ cell separation produced CD45RA+ naive and CD45RA-negative memory subsets. The CDR3 consists of 13 residues. Unmatched junction bases numbered 5, after V lost 6 bases and J lost 6 bases. Germline V gene sequence: CDR1 MNHNS, CDR2 SASEGT. This clonotype was obtained from a man aged 18 to 29 in good health. Material: naive CD4+ T cells sorted from blood. Subset specified: CD45RA+ positively selected. The J gene is TRBJ1-2, the V gene TRBV6-1; 9 bases agree with TRBD1. CDR3 loop: CASSRDRDDGYTF. CDR3 DNA: TGTGCCAGCAGCCGGGACAGGGATGATGGCTACACCTTC.